This record concerns one T cell receptor beta chain sequence. The record originates from a study of technical replicates of blood from several donors. Libraries were prepared by immunoSEQ multiplex PCR; TCRdb keeps only in-frame clonotypes and omits some of them. The sample has tens of thousands of clones, 95% to 97% seen once. From germline, CDR1 is SQVTM and CDR2 ANQGSEA. CDR3 length equals 10 residues. V was shortened by 6 bases and J by 6 bases, with 8 bases between the two germline ends. The gene calls are TRBV29-1 and TRBJ1-1; D unresolved. The clonotype originates from a human donor in good health. The sequenced sample consisted of T cells isolated from PBMCs. The CDR3 region is CSVGGPEAFF. For the CDR3, the DNA is TGCAGCGTCGGAGGCCCTGAAGCTTTCTTT.